This paragraph reports one T cell receptor (beta chain). The antigen is undetermined. The data are from a study of cytomegalovirus exposure and HLA in healthy donors. Study findings and constraints: In a later analysis, HLA-C alleles had the fewest associated TCRs, DRB1 alleles the most. Reports indicate that TCR beta sequences accurately predicted the HLA-A and HLA-B alleles of most subjects. Three chains tied to CMV proved CMV antigen-specific in vitro.

The PCR ran on 60 Vbeta and 13 Jbeta primers. Libraries were prepared by immunoSEQ multiplex PCR; TCRdb keeps only in-frame clonotypes and omits some of them. The sample comprises 150,000 to 200,000 clones, over 75% of which are singletons, and 1% to 1.5% rests with the top ten. Sequenced material: PBMCs. This TCR came from a man aged 50 to 59 in good health and CMV-seropositive.

CDR3 amino acids: CASRGEGDNEQFF. The CDR3 region has the DNA TGTGCCAGTAGGGGAGAGGGGGACAATGAGCAGTTCTTC. The chain employs TRBV19 and TRBJ2-1, with D tentatively TRBD1 (6 bases). Germline V gene sequence: CDR1 LNHDA, CDR2 SQIVND (reference sequence). Deletions cut 6 bases from V and 5 bases from J, with 11 bases between. The CDR3 consists of 13 residues.